A single sample gave rise to the 27 T cell receptor beta chains below, sequenced in a study of cytomegalovirus exposure and HLA in healthy donors. This table comes from immunoSEQ multiplex PCR, and its TCRdb copy is limited to in-frame clones, with some not included. In the table there are about 200,000 clones, about 81% of which are singletons. Sequencing was done on a sample of PBMCs. All receptors derive from a woman in her thirties in good health and CMV-seronegative.

The chain has TRBV19 and TRBJ2-6; 7 positions match TRBD1. Trimming removed 4 bases from V and 0 bases from J; junction bases left unmatched: 9. The CDR3 consists of 18 residues. Germline V CDR1 and CDR2: LNHDA, SQIVND (reference sequence). CDR3 in amino acids: CASSKNRGLGSGANVLTF. The CDR3 DNA reads TGTGCCAGTAGTAAGAACAGGGGTTTGGGCTCTGGGGCCAACGTCCTGACTTTC.

The V call is TRBV5-1, the J call TRBJ2-5; the match to TRBD2 covers 10 bases. There are 16 residues in the CDR3. From germline, CDR1 is SGHRS and CDR2 YFSETQ. The V gene end was trimmed by 4 bases and the J gene end by 5 bases; junction bases not matched to a gene: 11. DNA of the CDR3: TGCGCCAGCAGCGCACCACCTCTAGCGGGGGTTGAGACCCAGTACTTC. This gives the protein CASSAPPLAGVETQYF.

Only a few counts were recorded for this clone. The genes are TRBV7-9 and TRBJ1-2; D uncertain. The CDR3 length is 14 residues. The V and J ends lost 5 bases and 1 base respectively, with 11 bases between them. Germline-derived CDR1 and CDR2 are SEHNR and FQNEAQ (reference sequence). The CDR3 reads CASSTSGVNYGYTF. The CDR3 DNA is TGTGCCAGCAGCACAAGTGGAGTTAACTATGGCTACACCTTC.

The V gene is TRBV18, the J gene TRBJ2-2, with unresolved D. The CDR3 is made up of 15 amino acids. V lost 4 bases, J lost 1 base, and 10 bases lay in between. CDR1 KGHSH and CDR2 LQKENI come from the germline V gene. The CDR3 spells CASSLPGLNTGELFF. The CDR3 DNA follows: TGTGCCAGCTCACTCCCGGGTCTGAACACCGGGGAGCTGTTTTTT.

V usage is TRBV7-9 and J usage is TRBJ1-2; 8 nucleotides line up with TRBD1. CDR1 is SEHNR, CDR2 FQNEAQ, per germline (reference sequence). The CDR3 is 14 residues long. V lost 5 bases and J lost 4; bases outside the gene matches: 6. The DNA of the CDR3 is TGTGCCAGCAGCAAGGGGGACAGGTCCTATGGCTACACCTTC. It codes for CASSKGDRSYGYTF.

The chain uses TRBV9 and TRBJ2-1; 10 positions match TRBD2. CDR3 length equals 16 residues. The ends lost 3 bases at V and 7 bases at J; junction bases unmatched: 10. Germline-derived CDR1 and CDR2 are SGDLS and YYNGEE. CDR3 DNA: TGTGCCAGCAGCGGCCTAACTAGCGGGATATTAAATGAGCAGTTCTTC. Residues: CASSGLTSGILNEQFF.

This chain uses TRBV6-5 with TRBJ1-5; the D gene is possibly TRBD1 (6 bases). V was clipped by 0 bases and J by 3 bases, with 9 bases between them. CDR3 length: 15 amino acids. Per the germline V gene, CDR1 is MNHEY and CDR2 is SVGAGI. CDR3 sequence (DNA): TGTGCCAGCAGTTACTCCAGACAGGCCAATCAGCCCCAGCATTTT. The encoded protein is CASSYSRQANQPQHF.

The gene calls are TRBV6-5 and TRBJ2-3; D is uncertain. Germline-derived CDR1 and CDR2 are MNHEY and SVGAGI. The CDR3 is made up of 12 amino acids. V gave up 5 bases and J gave up 1 base, with 4 bases separating them. Here the CDR3 DNA reads TGTGCCAGCAGTCCTGGCACAGATACGCAGTATTTT. It codes for CASSPGTDTQYF.

The chain joins TRBV7-3 to TRBJ1-1; TRBD1 matches at 7 bases. The trim removed 1 base at V and 1 base at J, leaving 3 bases unmatched. Germline lookup yields CDR1 SGHTA and CDR2 FQGTGA. This CDR3 is 15 amino acids long. The CDR3: CASSLRTGENTEAFF. Written as DNA, the CDR3 is TGTGCCAGCAGCTTAAGGACAGGTGAGAACACTGAAGCTTTCTTT.

This clone was seen a handful of times. The chain links TRBV18 to TRBJ1-5; D perhaps matches TRBD1 (5 bases). Germline loops: CDR1 KGHSH, CDR2 LQKENI. The V gene lost 2 bases and the J gene lost 6 bases, with 8 bases spanning the gap. CDR3 length: 13 amino acids. Here the CDR3 DNA reads TGTGCCAGCTCACCAGCGGGGCCTCAGCCCCAGCATTTT. Translation: CASSPAGPQPQHF.

The chain links TRBV11-2 to TRBJ1-1, with D unclear. The ends were cut back, 5 bases at V and 6 bases at J, with 16 bases in the middle. Germline loops: CDR1 SGHAT, CDR2 FQNNGV. The length of the CDR3 is 14 residues. The CDR3 spells CASSPRVRFPEAFF. In DNA, the CDR3 is TGTGCCAGCAGCCCCCGGGTGAGGTTCCCTGAAGCTTTCTTT.

This sequence joins TRBV27 and TRBJ1-5; TRBD1 might be the D (6 bases). The CDR3 length is 13 residues. V lost 2 bases and J lost 6, with 8 bases in between. The germline V gene has CDR1 MNHEY and CDR2 SMNVEV (reference sequence). The CDR3 is CASSLQGIQPQHF. In DNA, the CDR3 is TGTGCCAGCAGTTTACAGGGGATTCAGCCCCAGCATTTT.

V and J are TRBV2 and TRBJ2-7, with D uncertain. Trimming left V 5 bases short and J 0 bases short, with 2 bases between. The CDR3 runs to 11 residues. CDR1 and CDR2 (germline): SNHLY, FYNNEI. The CDR3, as DNA: TGTGCCAGCAGTTACTCCTACGAGCAGTACTTC. Protein product: CASSYSYEQYF.

The CDR3 coding sequence is TGTGCCAGCAGTGAGAAGAGGGGCCCAGGAGGGACCCAGTTCTTC. It yields the protein CASSEKRGPGGTQFF. The chain recombines TRBV6-1 with TRBJ2-1, with TRBD2 as a possible D gene (6 bases). V lost 3 bases and J 13 bases, leaving 22 bases between the germline ends. Germline V gene lookup returns CDR1 MNHNS and CDR2 SASEGT. The CDR3 has 15 residues.

The chain uses TRBV4-2 and TRBJ1-2; TRBD1 agrees at 11 bases. Germline V gene sequence: CDR1 LGHNA, CDR2 YNFKEQ. After removal of 0 bases from V and 7 bases from J, the junction contained 7 bases not matched to a gene. The CDR3 is 16 residues long. CDR3 in amino acids: CASSQDQGQGAFGYTF. DNA of the CDR3: TGTGCCAGCAGCCAAGATCAAGGACAGGGGGCGTTTGGCTACACCTTC.

The chain carries TRBV5-1 and TRBJ1-2, with D possibly being TRBD1 (5 bases). CDR1 and CDR2 (germline): SGHRS, YFSETQ. Between the trimmed V and J ends, which lost 0 bases and 4 bases, there was a span of 10 bases. The CDR3 loop spans 14 amino acids. This CDR3 reads CASSLDRQRYGYTF. CDR3 sequence (DNA): TGCGCCAGCAGCTTGGACAGGCAACGCTATGGCTACACCTTC.

The chain uses TRBV30 and TRBJ2-3; TRBD1 matches 7 bases. The CDR3 totals 15 residues. J gave up 0 bases and V 0 bases, and 3 bases lay outside the gene matches. Germline CDR1 reads GTSNPN; CDR2 reads SVGIG (reference sequence). CDR3 in amino acids: CAWSVQGSSTDTQYF. CDR3 bases: TGTGCCTGGAGTGTACAGGGGTCTAGCACAGATACGCAGTATTTT.

This chain's CDR3 is CASSASSGGSFTQTQYF. The CDR3 DNA follows: TGTGCCAGCAGCGCCTCTAGCGGGGGGTCGTTTACTCAGACCCAGTACTTC. The V call is TRBV9, the J call TRBJ2-5; TRBD2 aligns across 11 bases. Germline CDR1 reads SGDLS; CDR2 reads YYNGEE. The V and J ends lost 3 bases and 6 bases, in that order; junction bases with no gene match: 13. The CDR3 contains 17 residues.

The sample holds one count of this clone. The rearrangement joins TRBV7-2 to TRBJ1-6; 10 bases map to TRBD1. This CDR3 has 15 residues. The trim removed 3 bases at V and 10 bases at J, leaving 6 bases unmatched. Germline V gives CDR1 SGHTA, CDR2 FQGNSA. The CDR3 sequence is CASSFRQGAGSPLHF. The CDR3 region has the DNA TGTGCCAGCAGCTTCCGACAGGGGGCGGGATCACCCCTCCACTTT. The complete variable domain, with remaining parts taken from reference TRBV7-2 and TRBJ1-6, reads GAGVSQSPSNKVTEKGKDVELRCDPISGHTALYWYRQSLGQGLEFLIYFQGNSAPDKSGLPSDRFSAERTGGSVSTLTIQRTQQEDSAVYLCASSFRQGAGSPLHFGNGTRLTVT.

This chain joins TRBV6-1 and TRBJ1-5; D is ambiguous. V lost 4 bases to trimming and J lost 2 bases, with 9 bases between them. The CDR3 is 14 residues long. The germline gives CDR1 MNHNS, CDR2 SASEGT. The DNA for the CDR3 is TGTGCCAGCAGTGCCGAGGGAGGCAATCAGCCCCAGCATTTT. As protein: CASSAEGGNQPQHF.

The rearrangement joins TRBV27 to TRBJ2-1, with TRBD2 as a possible D gene (5 bases). This CDR3 comprises 14 residues. Germline V gene sequence: CDR1 MNHEY, CDR2 SMNVEV (reference sequence). V was shortened by 5 bases and J by 2 bases, with 10 bases between the two germline ends. Here the CDR3 DNA reads TGTGCCAGCAGTACTAGTCCTCCCTACAATGAGCAGTTCTTC. Protein: CASSTSPPYNEQFF.

V is TRBV7-8 and J is TRBJ1-4; TRBD1 matches at 8 bases. V gave up 3 bases and J gave up 2 bases; unmatched junction bases: 2. The CDR3 has 15 residues. CDR1 and CDR2 from the germline V gene are SGHVS and FQNEAQ. The CDR3 DNA sequence: TGTGCCAGCAGCTTTGGACAGGGTACTAATGAAAAACTGTTTTTT. This gives the protein CASSFGQGTNEKLFF.

The chain carries TRBV18 and TRBJ2-1; D might be TRBD2 (6 bases). The CDR3 is made up of 16 amino acids. Between the trimmed V and J ends, which lost 4 bases and 10 bases, there was a span of 23 bases. Germline lookup yields CDR1 KGHSH and CDR2 LQKENI. The CDR3 sequence is CASSQDYKIAPGEQFF. CDR3 in DNA: TGTGCCAGCTCACAGGACTACAAGATCGCTCCGGGGGAGCAGTTCTTC.

This clone has a handful of counts. V usage is TRBV14 and J usage is TRBJ2-1; D not certain. The V gene lost 8 bases and the J gene lost 4 bases, with 12 bases spanning the gap. Germline V gene lookup returns CDR1 SGHDN and CDR2 FVKESK. The CDR3 consists of 13 residues. CDR3: CASATQAYNEQFF. DNA of the CDR3: TGTGCCAGCGCCACCCAAGCGTACAATGAGCAGTTCTTC.

The rearrangement links TRBV6-6 to TRBJ2-3; 9 bases fit TRBD1. The V segment lost 5 bases and the J segment 2 bases; nucleotides outside the gene matches: 5. This CDR3 comprises 15 residues. Germline V CDR1 and CDR2: MNHNY, SVGAGI (reference sequence). CDR3 sequence (DNA): TGTGCCAGCAGTAAAGGGGACAGGGTCACAGATACGCAGTATTTT. Amino acid sequence: CASSKGDRVTDTQYF.

The V gene is TRBV11-3, the J gene TRBJ1-1; D is perhaps TRBD1 (5 bases). Germline V gene data show CDR1 as SGHNT and CDR2 as YENEEA. V was shortened by 2 bases and J by 3 bases, with 7 bases between the two germline ends. The CDR3 runs 13 residues. CDR3 region: CASSLLGDTEAFF. DNA for the CDR3: TGTGCCAGCAGCTTACTAGGGGACACTGAAGCTTTCTTT.

This clone was detected a few times. Other DNA sequences from this sample encode an identical CDR3 as well. This chain uses TRBV27 with TRBJ2-3; unclear D gene. The CDR3 has 14 residues. Trimming stripped 2 bases from V and 0 bases from J, with 6 bases between. Germline V CDR1 and CDR2: MNHEY, SMNVEV (reference sequence). The CDR3 loop reads CASSLGLSTDTQYF. CDR3 nucleotide sequence: TGTGCCAGCAGTTTAGGGCTTAGCACAGATACGCAGTATTTT.